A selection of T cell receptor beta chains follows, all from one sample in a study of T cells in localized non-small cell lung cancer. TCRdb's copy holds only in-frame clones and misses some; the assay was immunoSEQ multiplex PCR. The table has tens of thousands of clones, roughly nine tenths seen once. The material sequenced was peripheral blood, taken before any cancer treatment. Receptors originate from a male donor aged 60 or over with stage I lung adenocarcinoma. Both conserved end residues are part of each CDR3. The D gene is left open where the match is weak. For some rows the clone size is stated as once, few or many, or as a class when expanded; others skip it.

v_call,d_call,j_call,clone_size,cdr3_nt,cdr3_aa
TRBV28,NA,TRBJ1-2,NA,TGTGCCAGCGCCTCGGCCCCCTATGGCTACACCTTC,CASASAPYGYTF
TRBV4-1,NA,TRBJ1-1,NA,TGCGCCAGCAGCCAAGAAAGACTTTTGGAGAACACTGAGGCTTTCTTT,CASSQERLLENTEAFF
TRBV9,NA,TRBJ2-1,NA,TGTGCCAGCAGCGTCACGGGGGACAATGAGCAGTTCTTC,CASSVTGDNEQFF
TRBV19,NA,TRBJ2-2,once,TGTGCCAGTAGTATACCGGCAGAAAGATCCACCGGGGAGCTGTTTTTT,CASSIPAERSTGELFF
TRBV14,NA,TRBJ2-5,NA,TGTGCCAGCAGCGAGAGACAGGTTGGGAAGACCCAGTACTTC,CASSERQVGKTQYF
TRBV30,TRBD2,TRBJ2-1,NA,TGTGCCTGGACTCTAGCGGGAATGAGGAGGAGGGAGCAGTTCTTC,CAWTLAGMRRREQFF
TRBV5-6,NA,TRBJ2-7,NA,TGTGCCAGCAGCTTGGTCACAAGAGGGACCTACGAGCAGTACTTC,CASSLVTRGTYEQYF
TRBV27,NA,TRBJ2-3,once,TGTGCCAGCAGCCCTCTTCTGGGATCGGATACGCAGTATTTT,CASSPLLGSDTQYF
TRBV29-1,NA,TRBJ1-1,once,TGCAGCGTTGAAGATAGCGGGTATGGCACTGAAGCTTTCTTT,CSVEDSGYGTEAFF
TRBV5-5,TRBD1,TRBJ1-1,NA,TGTGCCAGCAGGAACCAGGGGGAACGAGCTTTCTTT,CASRNQGERAFF
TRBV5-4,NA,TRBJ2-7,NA,TGTGCCAGCAGCTTGGGGAGGGCGAATTCCTACGAGCAGTACTTC,CASSLGRANSYEQYF
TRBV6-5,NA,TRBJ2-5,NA,TGTGCCAGCAGTTGGGGCAGGAAAGAGACCCAGTACTTC,CASSWGRKETQYF
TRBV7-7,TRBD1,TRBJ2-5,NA,TGTGCCAGCAGCCAAGGGACAGGGGAATTTGAGACCCAGTACTTC,CASSQGTGEFETQYF
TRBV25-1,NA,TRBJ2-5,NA,TGTGCCAGCCGTGCGACCGGCGGTAAAGAGACCCAGTACTTC,CASRATGGKETQYF
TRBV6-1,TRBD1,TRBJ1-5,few,TGTGCCAGCAGTGAAGCGTGGGGACAGGGGGGGCCCCAGCATTTT,CASSEAWGQGGPQHF
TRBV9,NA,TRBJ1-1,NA,TGTGCCAGCAGCCCCAGACACCATTCGTCGAACACTGAAGCTTTCTTT,CASSPRHHSSNTEAFF
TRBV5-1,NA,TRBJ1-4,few,TGCGCCAGCAGCCCGGGAGGCGGACGGACAGCCGAAAAACTGTTTTTT,CASSPGGGRTAEKLFF
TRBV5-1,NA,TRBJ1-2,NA,TGCGCCAGCAGCTTGGCAGGGCGGAGTAGGTACACCTTC,CASSLAGRSRYTF
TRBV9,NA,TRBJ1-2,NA,TGTGCCAGCAGCGGGACAGCCTATGGCTACACCTTC,CASSGTAYGYTF
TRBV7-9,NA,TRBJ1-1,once,TGTGCCAGCAGCTTAGGGGGCGCGAACACTGAAGCTTTCTTT,CASSLGGANTEAFF
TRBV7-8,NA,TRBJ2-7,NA,TGTGCCAGCAGCCACACGCCCCAGGGGTTCCACGAGCAGTACTTC,CASSHTPQGFHEQYF
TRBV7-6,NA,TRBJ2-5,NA,TGTGCCAGCAGCGTTATGTTGGGGAGCCAAGAGACCCAGTACTTC,CASSVMLGSQETQYF
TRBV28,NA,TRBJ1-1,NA,TGTGCCAGCACTTCATGGACAGAAGCTTTCTTT,CASTSWTEAFF
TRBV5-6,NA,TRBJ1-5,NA,TGTGCCAGCAGCCCTCAGGGAGGAATCAATCAGCCCCAGCATTTT,CASSPQGGINQPQHF
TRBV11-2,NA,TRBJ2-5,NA,TGTGCCAGCACCTACGAGGGGGACCAAGAGACCCAGTACTTC,CASTYEGDQETQYF
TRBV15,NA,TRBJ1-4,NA,TGTGCCACCAGCAGTATGACAGCCGAAAATGAAAAACTGTTTTTT,CATSSMTAENEKLFF